These T cell receptor beta chains were read from a single sample in a study of shared clonotypes between healthy human individuals. The data were produced by immunoSEQ multiplex PCR, yet TCRdb's version contains in-frame clones alone and is incomplete. The table lists a few million clones, 93% of them singletons, with more than 1.5% in the top ten. Material: naive CD8+ T cells from PBMCs. The receptors were gathered from a man between 18 and 29 years old in good health. Some clones in this sample may be carry-over from other donors' samples. CDR3s include the opening cysteine and the closing phenylalanine or tryptophan.

v_gene: TRBV10-3; CDR3aa: CAISDRSGRGSDTQYF
v_gene: TRBV9; CDR3aa: CASSTRLDHTQYF
v_gene: TRBV11-2; CDR3aa: CASSLGTAYEQYF
v_gene: TRBV11-2; CDR3aa: CASSRLGLAGTDTQYF
v_gene: TRBV9; CDR3aa: CASSVLQGPYGYTF
v_gene: TRBV2; CDR3aa: CASSPTGGPYGYTF
v_gene: TRBV28; CDR3aa: CASSFYRGVNTEAFF
v_gene: TRBV6-1; CDR3aa: CASSVSDFSNQPQHF
v_gene: TRBV9; CDR3aa: CASGTGTRSYEQYF
v_gene: TRBV27; CDR3aa: CASRTGVLYTGELFF
v_gene: TRBV7-9; CDR3aa: CASSLDSNYEQYF
v_gene: TRBV6-1; CDR3aa: CVTRRRGTGELFF
v_gene: TRBV27; CDR3aa: CASSIGTGIRGAFF
v_gene: TRBV19; CDR3aa: CASSRTGWGTEAFF
v_gene: TRBV28; CDR3aa: CASSILAGGDNEQFF
v_gene: TRBV7-2; CDR3aa: CASSLVRPGARADTQYF
v_gene: TRBV4-2; CDR3aa: CASSSLYGTSYEQYF
v_gene: TRBV11-2; CDR3aa: CASSLLMGQGPYNEQFF
v_gene: TRBV4-3; CDR3aa: CASSLSSGVASSYNEQFF
v_gene: TRBV7-6; CDR3aa: CASSLGLAGGLEQFF
v_gene: TRBV6-5; CDR3aa: CASSYSGRSYEQYF
v_gene: TRBV7-3; CDR3aa: CASSNSGTPGNEQFF
v_gene: TRBV5-6; CDR3aa: CASSPEGGTEAFF